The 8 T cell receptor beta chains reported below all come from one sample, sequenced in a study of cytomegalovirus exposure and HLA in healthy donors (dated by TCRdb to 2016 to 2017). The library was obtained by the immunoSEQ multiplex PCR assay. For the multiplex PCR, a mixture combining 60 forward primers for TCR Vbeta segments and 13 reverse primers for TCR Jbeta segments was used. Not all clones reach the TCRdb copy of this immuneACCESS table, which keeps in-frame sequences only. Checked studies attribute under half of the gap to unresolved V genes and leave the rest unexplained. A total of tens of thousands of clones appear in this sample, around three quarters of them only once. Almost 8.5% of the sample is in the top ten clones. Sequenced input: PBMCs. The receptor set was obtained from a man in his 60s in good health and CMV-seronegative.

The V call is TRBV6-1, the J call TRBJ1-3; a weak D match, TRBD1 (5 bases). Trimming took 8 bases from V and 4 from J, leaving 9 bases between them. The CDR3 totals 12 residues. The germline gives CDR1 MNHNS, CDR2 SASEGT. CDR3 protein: CASGADGNTIYF. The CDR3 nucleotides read TGTGCCAGCGGGGCAGACGGAAACACCATATATTTT.

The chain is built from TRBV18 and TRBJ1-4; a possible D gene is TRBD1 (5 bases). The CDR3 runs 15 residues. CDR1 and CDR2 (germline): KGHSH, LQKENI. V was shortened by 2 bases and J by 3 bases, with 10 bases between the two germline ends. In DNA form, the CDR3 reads TGTGCCAGCTCACCAAGGGGTACGGCTAATGAAAAACTGTTTTTT. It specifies CASSPRGTANEKLFF.

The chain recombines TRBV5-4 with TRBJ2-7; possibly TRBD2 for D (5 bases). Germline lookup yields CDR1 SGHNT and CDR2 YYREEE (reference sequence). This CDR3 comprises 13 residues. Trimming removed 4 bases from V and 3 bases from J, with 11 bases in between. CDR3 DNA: TGTGCCAGCAGCCAAGGGAGCGTCTACGAGCAGTACTTC. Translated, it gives CASSQGSVYEQYF.

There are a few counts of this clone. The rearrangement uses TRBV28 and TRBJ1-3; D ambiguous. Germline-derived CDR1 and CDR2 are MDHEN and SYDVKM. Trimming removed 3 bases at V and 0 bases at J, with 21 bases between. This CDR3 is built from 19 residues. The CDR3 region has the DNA TGTGCCAGCAGTTTTCCGTCGCGGGGTAGGGAATCCTCTGGAAACACCATATATTTT. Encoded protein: CASSFPSRGRESSGNTIYF.

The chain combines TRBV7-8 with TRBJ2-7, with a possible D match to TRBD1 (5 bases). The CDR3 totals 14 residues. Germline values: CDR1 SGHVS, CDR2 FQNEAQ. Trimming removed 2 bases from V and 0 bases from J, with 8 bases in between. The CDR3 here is CASSLTDTSYEQYF. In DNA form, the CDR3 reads TGTGCCAGCAGCTTAACGGACACCTCCTACGAGCAGTACTTC.

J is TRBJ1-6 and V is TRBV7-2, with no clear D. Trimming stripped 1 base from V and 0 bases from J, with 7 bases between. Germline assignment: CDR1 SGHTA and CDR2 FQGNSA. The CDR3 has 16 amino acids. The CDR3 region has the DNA TGTGCCAGCAGCTTAGAACCGAGCTCCTATAATTCACCCCTCCACTTT. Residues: CASSLEPSSYNSPLHF.

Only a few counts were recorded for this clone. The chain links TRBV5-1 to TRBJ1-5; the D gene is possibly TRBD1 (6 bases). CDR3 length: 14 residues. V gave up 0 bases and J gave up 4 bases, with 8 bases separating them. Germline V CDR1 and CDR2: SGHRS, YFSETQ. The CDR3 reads CASSLGTANQPQHF. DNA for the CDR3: TGCGCCAGCAGCTTGGGGACAGCGAATCAGCCCCAGCATTTT.

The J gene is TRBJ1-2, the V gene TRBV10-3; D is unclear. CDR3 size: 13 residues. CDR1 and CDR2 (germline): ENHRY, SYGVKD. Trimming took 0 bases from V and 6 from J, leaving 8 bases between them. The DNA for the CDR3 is TGTGCCATCAGTGAGTCACAGACGAATGGCTACACCTTC. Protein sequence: CAISESQTNGYTF.